These T cell receptor beta chains were read from a single sample in a study of T cell repertoires in aging, cancer and after chemotherapy. TCRdb re-called the multiplex PCR reads with MiXCR, one entry per CDR3 protein. The sample contains under 15,000 distinct CDR3 sequences, approximately 21% of which appear only once. Sequencing was carried out using blood. These receptors came from a human donor in good health. Both conserved end residues are part of each CDR3. The D gene is left open where the match is weak. A row's size may be missing; if present it is once, few, many or a size class.

-	TRBV7-3	TRBJ2-1	-	TGTGCCAGCAGCTTAAAAGGGGGCTCCTACAATGAGCAGTTCTTC	CASSLKGGSYNEQFF
-	TRBV6-5	TRBJ2-3	-	TGTGCCAGTCGTACCCCTTGCACAGATACGCAGTATTTT	CASRTPCTDTQYF
-	TRBV18	TRBJ1-2	-	TGTGCCAGCTCACCACTCCCAGGGACCTATGGCTACACCTTC	CASSPLPGTYGYTF
-	TRBV6-2/TRBV6-3	TRBJ2-1	-	TGTGCCAGCATTAAGTCAGGAACAAATGAGCAGTTCTTC	CASIKSGTNEQFF
-	TRBV12-5	TRBJ1-1	-	TGTGCTAGTGGTTTGCCCCCCCCAGGGAACACTGAAGCTTTCTTT	CASGLPPPGNTEAFF
many	TRBV6-1	TRBJ2-2	TRBD1	TGTGCCGCGACAGGGGCGAACACCGGGGAGCTGTTTTTT	CAATGANTGELFF
few	TRBV20-1	TRBJ2-5	-	TGCAGTGCTTTCCGGGACTCCCAAGAGACCCAGTACTTC	CSAFRDSQETQYF
many	TRBV19	TRBJ2-2	-	TGTGCCAGTAGTATAGATTCGGGGATCCCCGGGGAGCTGTTTTTT	CASSIDSGIPGELFF
medium-sized	TRBV30	TRBJ2-5	-	TGTGCCTGGAGTCCCGAGACAGCGTTCTGGACCCAGTACTTC	CAWSPETAFWTQYF
medium-sized	TRBV29-1	TRBJ1-1	-	TGCAGCGTCGTGTTTGGGTCTGAAGGCACTGAAGCTTTCTTT	CSVVFGSEGTEAFF
-	TRBV7-3	TRBJ1-4	-	TGTGCTAGCAGCTCAGGAAACACTAGGGAACTGTTTTTT	CASSSGNTRELFF
-	TRBV10-3	TRBJ2-7	TRBD1	TGTGCCATCAGGCCGGGACAGGGACCATCCTACGAGCAGTACTTC	CAIRPGQGPSYEQYF
medium-sized	TRBV5-4	TRBJ2-2	TRBD2	TGTGCCAGCAGCACCAGGACTAGCGGGAACACCGGGGAGCTGTTTTTT	CASSTRTSGNTGELFF
-	TRBV18	TRBJ2-6	-	TGTGCCAGCTCACCTTATGGCGGCACCCCTGGGGCCAACGTCCTGACTTTC	CASSPYGGTPGANVLTF
many	TRBV12-3/TRBV12-4	TRBJ1-1	TRBD1	TGTGCCAGCAGTTGGGCAGGGGGGATCAGTGCTTTCTTT	CASSWAGGISAFF
medium-sized	TRBV27	TRBJ1-1	-	TGTGCCAGCGCGCCGTCCTGGGGGCAGGTTTACACTGAAGCTTTCTTT	CASAPSWGQVYTEAFF
-	TRBV20-1	TRBJ2-5	-	TGCAGTGCTAGAGAACATCAAGAGACCCAGTACTTC	CSAREHQETQYF
-	TRBV6-2/TRBV6-3	TRBJ2-1	-	TGTGCCAGCCGACCTGTATCAGGTTCCTTCGGCCTTAATGAGCAGTTCTTC	CASRPVSGSFGLNEQFF
medium-sized	TRBV10-3	TRBJ1-2	-	TGTGCCATCAGTGATAGGGCAGACTATGGCTACACCTTC	CAISDRADYGYTF
medium-sized	TRBV30	TRBJ1-2	-	TGTGCCTGGAGTGTAATCTCCTATGGCTACACCTTC	CAWSVISYGYTF
-	TRBV10-3	TRBJ1-2	TRBD1	TGTGCCATCAGCCTTCGGACAGGGGAGACTGGCTACACCTTC	CAISLRTGETGYTF
medium-sized	TRBV19	TRBJ1-2	TRBD1	TGTGCCAGTAGTAGGGTACGGACAGGGTCGAGCTATGGCTACACCTTC	CASSRVRTGSSYGYTF
-	TRBV7-9	TRBJ2-5	TRBD1	TGTGCCAGCAGCTCTTTCGACAGGGAAAAAGAGACCCAGTACTTC	CASSSFDREKETQYF
-	TRBV19	TRBJ2-1	TRBD2	TGTGCCAGTAGTATAGGGAGACTAGCGGGGGGGCTCAATGAGCAGTTCTTC	CASSIGRLAGGLNEQFF
few	TRBV7-9	TRBJ1-2	TRBD1	TGTGCCAGCGGACGACAGGGGGCAAATGGCTACACCTTC	CASGRQGANGYTF
-	TRBV5-6	TRBJ2-3	TRBD1	TGTGCCAGCAGCCAAGGGACAGCCCTCGGAACGGATACGCAGTATTTT	CASSQGTALGTDTQYF
many	TRBV15	TRBJ1-3	-	TGTGCCACCAGCAGAGATGGGGGGGGGGCGAGCCTCTCTGGAAACACCATATATTTT	CATSRDGGGASLSGNTIYF
large	TRBV20-1	TRBJ2-3	-	TGCAGTGCTAGAGATCCGTCGGCGGTTGAAGATACGCAGTATTTT	CSARDPSAVEDTQYF
medium-sized	TRBV18	TRBJ2-7	-	TGTGCCAGCTCACCACCCGGGGGTAGCGAGCAGTACTTC	CASSPPGGSEQYF
-	TRBV4-3	TRBJ1-1	-	TGCGCCAGCAGCCAAGATACGGGGGGGGGTACTGAAGCTTTCTTT	CASSQDTGGGTEAFF
few	TRBV4-3	TRBJ1-1	-	TGCGCCAGCAGCCAAGCAGGGACACCCATGAACACTGAAGCTTTCTTT	CASSQAGTPMNTEAFF
few	TRBV5-1	TRBJ2-1	-	TGCGCCAGCAGCTTGTTCGGAGAGTATTACAATGAGCAGTTCTTC	CASSLFGEYYNEQFF
many	TRBV20-1	TRBJ1-2	-	TGCAGTGCTAGAGATATCGGGGGAGGGGCTGGCTACACCTTC	CSARDIGGGAGYTF
few	TRBV5-1	TRBJ2-7	TRBD1	TGCGCCAGCAGCATTCAGGGGGCGGGGGAGCAGTACTTC	CASSIQGAGEQYF
medium-sized	TRBV19	TRBJ1-1	-	TGTGCCAGTAGTATAGGATACACTGAAGCTTTCTTT	CASSIGYTEAFF
medium-sized	TRBV27	TRBJ1-2	-	TGTGCCAGCAGTTTTCGTCAATGGCCACGAGATGGCTACACCTTC	CASSFRQWPRDGYTF
-	TRBV7-9	TRBJ1-1	TRBD1	TGTGCCAGCAGCGGTAGACAGGGGGCTCTGCCCTACACTGAAGCTTTCTTT	CASSGRQGALPYTEAFF
few	TRBV5-6	TRBJ2-2	-	TGTGCCAGCAGTGGGACCGGTCTGGGGGAGCTGTTTTTT	CASSGTGLGELFF
-	TRBV12-3/TRBV12-4	TRBJ1-1	-	TGTGCCAGCAGTTTAATCCCAGTATGGGTTGACCGACCGAACACTGAAGCTTTCTTT	CASSLIPVWVDRPNTEAFF
medium-sized	TRBV27	TRBJ2-7	TRBD1	TGTGCCAGCAGTTCCCAGGGGACAGGGACGGACGAGCAGTACTTC	CASSSQGTGTDEQYF
-	TRBV5-4	TRBJ2-3	TRBD2	TGTGCCAGCAGCTTGGGAGCGGGGGGGCAAGATACGCAGTATTTT	CASSLGAGGQDTQYF
few	TRBV19	TRBJ1-5	TRBD1	TGTGCCAGTAGTCAGGGGACAGGGCTGAATCAGCCCCAGCATTTT	CASSQGTGLNQPQHF